This TCR beta chain derives from a study of blood T cells in healthy people across ages. A J-beta primer mix and a sample-barcoded 5' primer were used in a second PCR of roughly 7 to 12 cycles. TCRdb independently ran MiXCR on the 5' RACE reads; one entry per CDR3 protein. The sample has about 830,000 distinct CDR3 sequences, approximately 59% seen once. Trimming took off 6 bases at V and 1 base at J, with 12 bases between the two ends. The CDR3 length is 15 residues. CDR1 is SEHNR, CDR2 FQNEAQ, per germline (reference sequence). The genes are TRBV7-9 and TRBJ1-4, with D possibly matching TRBD1 (5 bases). The receptor comes from a man aged 25 to 40 in good health. Sequenced sample: blood. As DNA, the CDR3 is TGTGCCAGCAGATCTCAGGGTGGAACTAATGAAAAACTGTTTTTT. Translated, it gives CASRSQGGTNEKLFF. Full variable domain (outside the CDR3, taken from reference TRBV7-9 and TRBJ1-4): DTGVSQNPRHKITKRGQNVTFRCDPISEHNRLYWYRQTLGQGPEFLTYFQNEAQLEKSRLLSDRFSAERPKGSFSTLEIQRTEQGDSAMYLCASRSQGGTNEKLFFGSGTQLSVL.